Presented here are 28 T cell receptor beta chains from one specimen sequenced in a study of early T cells in non-severe SARS-CoV-2 infection. One entry per CDR3 protein, called by TCRdb with MiXCR from the 5' RACE reads. The table shows 30,000 to 45,000 distinct CDR3 sequences, with less than 6.5% occurring only once. What was sequenced was whole blood. All receptors come from an adult who was a healthcare worker with PCR-confirmed SARS-CoV-2 infection or an uninfected control (not recorded which).

This clonotype was seen a few times. The rearrangement links TRBV18 to TRBJ2-6; D remains ambiguous. Per the germline V gene, CDR1 is KGHSH and CDR2 is LQKENI. V dropped 2 bases and J dropped 3 bases, with 8 bases sitting between them. This CDR3 has 15 amino acids. Here the CDR3 DNA reads TGTGCCAGCTCACCAGTGGGTGGTGGGGCCAACGTCCTGACTTTC. It codes for CASSPVGGGANVLTF.

The chain combines TRBV29-1 with TRBJ1-1, with D perhaps matching TRBD1 (6 bases). CDR3 length: 14 amino acids. The V gene's germline CDR1 is SQVTM and CDR2 ANQGSEA. Trimming stripped 7 bases from V and 0 bases from J, with 15 bases between. CDR3 sequence (DNA): TGCAGCGCAAGAGGGGGGAACATGAACACTGAAGCTTTCTTT. Its protein is CSARGGNMNTEAFF.

This clonotype was detected many times. The CDR3 loop is CASSKGQGVQETQYF. DNA of the CDR3: TGCGCCAGCAGTAAGGGACAGGGAGTCCAAGAGACCCAGTACTTC. The gene calls are TRBV10-1 and TRBJ2-5; 9 bases agree with TRBD1. Germline lookup yields CDR1 WNHNN and CDR2 SYGVQD (reference sequence). The V segment lost 5 bases and the J segment 1 base; nucleotides outside the gene matches: 5. This CDR3 region has 15 residues.

The rearrangement links TRBV7-2 to TRBJ2-7; D is ambiguous. CDR3 length: 14 amino acids. Germline loops: CDR1 SGHTA, CDR2 FQGNSA. V lost 1 base, J lost 0 bases, and 7 bases lay in between. The CDR3 DNA sequence: TGTGCCAGCAGCTTAGGGTCCATCTCCTACGAGCAGTACTTC. As protein: CASSLGSISYEQYF.

The chain combines TRBV20-1 with TRBJ2-3, with 7 bases identical to TRBD2. Per germline, CDR1 DFQATT and CDR2 SNEGSKA (reference sequence). Trimming removed 3 bases from V and 2 bases from J; junction bases left unmatched: 14. This CDR3 has 17 residues. CDR3 DNA: TGCAGTGCTAGTGGGGGGGAGGGCCAATCTAACACAGATACGCAGTATTTT. This gives the protein CSASGGEGQSNTDTQYF.

This clonotype came up many times. This chain joins TRBV4-3 and TRBJ2-7, with a weak D call TRBD2 (6 bases). Trimming removed 0 bases at V and 4 bases at J, with 13 bases between. Germline-derived CDR1 and CDR2 are LGHNA and YSLEER. The CDR3 is 15 residues long. The CDR3 is CASSQEVSGLYEQYF. The CDR3 DNA reads as TGCGCCAGCAGCCAAGAGGTCAGCGGGTTGTACGAGCAGTACTTC.

This clonotype was seen repeatedly, ten times or more. The chain combines TRBV7-3 with TRBJ2-1; 10 bases fit TRBD1. CDR1 and CDR2 from the germline V gene are SGHTA and FQGTGA. V was clipped by 4 bases and J by 15 bases; unmatched bases: 9. This CDR3 has 13 amino acids. DNA for the CDR3: TGTGCCAGCAGCTCGGACAGGGGGAATCCTCGGTTCTTC. This sequence encodes CASSSDRGNPRFF.

This clonotype has at least ten counts. The chain joins TRBV5-5 to TRBJ1-5; TRBD1 matches at 7 bases. Germline CDR1 is SGHKS and CDR2 is YYEKEE (reference sequence). The CDR3 is 15 amino acids. V was pared by 1 base and J by 2 bases, with 3 bases of the junction left unmatched. In DNA, the CDR3 is TGTGCCAGCAGCTTGAGAGGGGGCGGCAATCAGCCCCAGCATTTT. This gives the protein CASSLRGGGNQPQHF.

This chain links TRBV18 with TRBJ2-7; 11 bases align to TRBD1. The germline V gene encodes CDR1 KGHSH and CDR2 LQKENI. V lost 5 bases and J lost 6; bases outside the gene matches: 6. The CDR3 contains 14 residues. CDR3 in DNA: TGTGCCAGCTCAACGGACAGGGGGCGTCCCGAGCAGTACTTC. The encoded protein is CASSTDRGRPEQYF.

The V gene is TRBV7-2, the J gene TRBJ1-4, with D possibly being TRBD1 (6 bases). V was cut by 2 bases and J by 0 bases, with 7 bases left in between. Per the germline V gene, CDR1 is SGHTA and CDR2 is FQGNSA. This CDR3 region has 15 residues. CDR3 sequence: CASSLRGATNEKLFF. CDR3 DNA: TGTGCCAGCAGCTTAAGGGGGGCAACTAATGAAAAACTGTTTTTT.

This clonotype was seen many times. The chain carries TRBV6-5 and TRBJ2-7; 14 nucleotides match TRBD2. The CDR3 sequence is 16 residues long. Germline V gene sequence: CDR1 MNHEY, CDR2 SVGAGI. Trimming at V came to 2 bases and at J to 3 bases, leaving 3 bases not matched to a gene. CDR3 protein: CASSYAGTSGSYEQYF. The CDR3 coding sequence is TGTGCCAGCAGTTACGCGGGGACTAGCGGGAGCTACGAGCAGTACTTC.

In its sample, this clonotype was seen a few times. The genes are TRBV7-2 and TRBJ2-5, with 8 bases aligning to TRBD2. This CDR3 region has 15 residues. Germline V gene data show CDR1 as SGHTA and CDR2 as FQGNSA. V gave up 5 bases and J gave up 5 bases; unmatched junction bases: 10. CDR3 amino acids: CASSARLASSETQYF. The CDR3, as DNA: TGTGCCAGCAGCGCCCGACTAGCGTCGAGCGAGACCCAGTACTTC.

This clonotype has at least ten counts. This chain uses TRBV18 with TRBJ2-3; TRBD2 agrees at 10 bases. Germline assignment: CDR1 KGHSH and CDR2 LQKENI. Germline trimming cut 3 bases from V and 3 bases from J; bases unmatched to any gene: 9. This CDR3 is 17 amino acids long. The CDR3 loop reads CASSPQGAGGLTDTQYF. As DNA, the CDR3 is TGTGCCAGCTCACCTCAAGGAGCGGGGGGGCTGACAGATACGCAGTATTTT.

In this sample, this clonotype turned up many times. The chain couples TRBV20-1 to TRBJ1-1, with TRBD1 as a possible D gene (5 bases). CDR1 is DFQATT and CDR2 is SNEGSKA in the germline V gene (reference sequence). The ends were cut back, 1 base at V and 6 bases at J, with 6 bases in the middle. This CDR3 comprises 11 residues. CDR3 bases: TGCAGTGCTAGAGCGGGGGCTGAAGCTTTCTTT. Amino acids: CSARAGAEAFF.

In its sample, this clonotype was seen many times. Written as DNA, the CDR3 is TGTGCCAGCAGTTGGGAGGAGGGATACAATGAGCAGTTCTTC. This gives the protein CASSWEEGYNEQFF. The gene calls are TRBV6-4 and TRBJ2-1; D may be TRBD2 (6 bases). CDR1 is MRHNA, CDR2 SNTAGT, per germline. The length of the CDR3 is 14 residues. V lost 5 bases to trimming and J lost 4 bases, with 12 bases between them.

There are many counts of this clonotype. The chain combines TRBV29-1 with TRBJ2-5; D remains ambiguous. Per the germline V gene, CDR1 is SQVTM and CDR2 is ANQGSEA. Trimming removed 1 base at V and 5 bases at J, with 8 bases between. This CDR3 has 12 residues. The CDR3 coding sequence is TGCAGCGTTGAAGGTTTGGGGGAGACCCAGTACTTC. Encoded protein: CSVEGLGETQYF.

By proportion, this clonotype is medium-sized (0.01 to 0.1%). The V and J genes are TRBV11-2 and TRBJ2-2; 9 nucleotides line up with TRBD1. The junction had 7 bases not matched to a gene; V was cut back by 5 bases and J by 6 bases. Germline CDR1 is SGHAT and CDR2 is FQNNGV. The CDR3 has 15 residues. The CDR3 DNA is TGTGCCAGCAGCCAGGGGACAGGGCGGTCCGGGGAGCTGTTTTTT. Its protein product is CASSQGTGRSGELFF.

In its sample, this clonotype was seen many times. The chain joins TRBV5-1 to TRBJ1-6; D possibly corresponds to TRBD1 (5 bases). V lost 0 bases, J lost 6 bases, and 10 bases lay in between. Looked up from germline, CDR1 is SGHRS and CDR2 is YFSETQ. The CDR3 totals 15 residues. This CDR3 is CASSLGDGRNSPLHF. In DNA, the CDR3 is TGCGCCAGCAGCTTGGGGGACGGCCGTAATTCACCCCTCCACTTT.

The J gene is TRBJ2-2, the V gene TRBV20-1; D is possibly TRBD1 (5 bases). Looked up from germline, CDR1 is DFQATT and CDR2 is SNEGSKA (reference sequence). The length of the CDR3 is 13 residues. The V end lost 3 bases, the J end lost 3 bases, and 8 bases lay between the germline ends. The chain's CDR3 is CSARRQYTGELFF. DNA of the CDR3: TGCAGTGCTAGGCGACAGTACACCGGGGAGCTGTTTTTT.

This clonotype was counted between two and nine times. The chain is built from TRBV2 and TRBJ2-7; possibly TRBD1 or TRBD2 for D (6 bases each). This CDR3 contains 13 residues. Trimming pared 4 bases from V and 5 bases from J, leaving 12 bases between. Germline V gene data show CDR1 as SNHLY and CDR2 as FYNNEI. CDR3: CASSARGPHEQYF. CDR3 nucleotides: TGTGCCAGCAGTGCCCGGGGGCCCCACGAGCAGTACTTC.

In this sample, this clonotype turned up many times. The chain joins TRBV12-3 or TRBV12-4 to TRBJ2-3; possibly TRBD2 for D (5 bases). Between the trimmed V and J ends, which lost 6 bases and 0 bases, there was a span of 13 bases. CDR3 size: 15 residues. The CDR3 loop reads CASRWSGGSTDTQYF. The CDR3 DNA reads as TGTGCCAGCAGATGGAGCGGAGGCAGCACAGATACGCAGTATTTT.

This clonotype was picked up many times. The rearrangement links TRBV19 to TRBJ1-4; a possible D gene is TRBD1 (6 bases). The CDR3 length is 14 residues. With 4 bases removed from V and 7 bases from J, the gap between germline ends came to 13 bases. Germline-derived CDR1 and CDR2 are LNHDA and SQIVND (reference sequence). The CDR3 region has the DNA TGTGCCAGTAGTACCGGGACAACGCTTGAAAAACTGTTTTTT. Translated, it gives CASSTGTTLEKLFF. Complete variable domain (other parts from reference TRBV19 and TRBJ1-4): DGGITQSPKYLFRKEGQNVTLSCEQNLNHDAMYWYRQDPGQGLRLIYYSQIVNDFQKGDIAEGYSVSREKKESFPLTVTSAQKNPTAFYLCASSTGTTLEKLFFGSGTQLSVL.

This clonotype came up many times. The chain combines TRBV29-1 with TRBJ2-1; 7 positions match TRBD1. V dropped 4 bases and J dropped 4; count of bases not matched to a gene: 7. Germline assignment: CDR1 SQVTM and CDR2 ANQGSEA. The CDR3 contains 14 residues. The CDR3 here is CSVVGTEKYNEQFF. As DNA, the CDR3 is TGCAGCGTTGTAGGGACAGAGAAATACAATGAGCAGTTCTTC.

This clonotype was found many times. The chain links TRBV11-2 to TRBJ2-7; D call uncertain. V was pared by 5 bases and J by 3 bases, with 14 bases between. CDR3 length equals 14 residues. The germline CDR1 and CDR2 sequences are SGHAT and FQNNGV. In DNA, the CDR3 is TGTGCCAGCAGCAGTTCCCCGGGCGGCTACGAGCAGTACTTC. Protein product: CASSSSPGGYEQYF.

This clonotype has a count of ten or more. The rearrangement uses TRBV2 and TRBJ1-1, with D possibly being TRBD1 (6 bases). Trimming took 3 bases from V and 4 from J, leaving 9 bases between them. Germline CDR1 and CDR2: SNHLY and FYNNEI. The CDR3 consists of 13 residues. The CDR3 sequence: CASSDEGGTEAFF. Here the CDR3 DNA reads TGTGCCAGCAGTGATGAAGGGGGCACTGAAGCTTTCTTT. Together with reference TRBV2 and TRBJ1-1, the CDR3 gives the full variable domain: EPEVTQTPSHQVTQMGQEVILRCVPISNHLYFYWYRQILGQKVEFLVSFYNNEISEKSEIFDDQFSVERPDGSNFTLKIRSTKLEDSAMYFCASSDEGGTEAFFGQGTRLTVV.

This clonotype came up many times. The rearrangement joins TRBV6-6 to TRBJ2-5; unclear D gene. This CDR3 is 13 amino acids long. Germline V gene sequence: CDR1 MNHNY, CDR2 SVGAGI (reference sequence). V was cut by 7 bases and J by 2 bases, with 11 bases left in between. This CDR3 is CASTDLGQETQYF. The CDR3 DNA follows: TGTGCCAGCACCGACCTGGGTCAAGAGACCCAGTACTTC.

At least ten counts were recorded for this clonotype. The chain is built from TRBV2 and TRBJ2-7, with no clear D. Germline-derived CDR1 and CDR2 are SNHLY and FYNNEI. Trimming took 4 bases from V and 4 from J, leaving 5 bases between them. CDR3 size: 11 residues. The CDR3: CASSVKYEQYF. In DNA form, the CDR3 reads TGTGCCAGCAGTGTGAAGTACGAGCAGTACTTC.

In this sample, this clonotype turned up a few times. V is TRBV24-1 and J is TRBJ2-1; D possibly corresponds to TRBD2 (5 bases). The germline V gene has CDR1 KGHDR and CDR2 SFDVKD. V lost 4 bases, J lost 9 bases, and 15 bases lay in between. CDR3 length: 14 residues. Here the CDR3 reads CATSDAGPGGEQFF. CDR3 coding DNA: TGTGCCACCAGTGACGCTGGTCCAGGAGGTGAGCAGTTCTTC.